The 24 T cell receptor beta chains listed next were all sequenced from one sample in a study of radiotherapy plus CTLA-4 blockade in lung cancer. Sequenced by immunoSEQ multiplex PCR; TCRdb stores in-frame clones only, minus some. The table includes 95,000 to 150,000 clones, 75% to 90% detected once. This specimen was peripheral blood, taken from a patient treated with radiotherapy plus ipilimumab. Every receptor here comes from a human donor with non-small cell lung cancer that progressed on radiotherapy plus ipilimumab.

The chain is built from TRBV7-9 and TRBJ2-3; TRBD2 might be the D (6 bases). Germline V gene data show CDR1 as SEHNR and CDR2 as FQNEAQ (reference sequence). CDR3 size: 15 residues. Trimming pared 4 bases from V and 2 bases from J, leaving 13 bases between. The chain's CDR3 is CASSSGGIPTDTQYF. For the CDR3, the DNA is TGTGCCAGCAGCTCGGGCGGGATCCCCACAGATACGCAGTATTTT.

The chain couples TRBV6-1 to TRBJ2-7; 9 bases are shared with TRBD2. The CDR3 length is 17 residues. J lost 1 base, V lost 0 bases, and 7 bases had no gene match. Germline CDR1 MNHNS, CDR2 SASEGT. CDR3 in DNA: TGTGCCAGCAGTGAAGCGGCAACAGCGGGAGGTTCCTACGAGCAGTACTTC. Amino acid sequence: CASSEAATAGGSYEQYF.

The genes are TRBV6-5 and TRBJ1-2, with TRBD1 matching over 10 bases. The germline CDR1 and CDR2 sequences are MNHEY and SVGAGI. With 6 bases clipped from V and 4 bases from J, the junction kept 8 bases outside the gene matches. The CDR3 is 15 residues long. In nucleotides, the CDR3 is TGTGCCAGCAGATCTCCCGGGACAGGGGCCTATGGCTACACCTTC. Protein: CASRSPGTGAYGYTF.

The rearrangement uses TRBV2 and TRBJ2-7; D is unclear. This CDR3 is 15 amino acids long. The V gene lost 1 base and the J gene lost 2 bases, with 12 bases spanning the gap. CDR1 SNHLY and CDR2 FYNNEI come from the germline V gene. The CDR3 sequence is CASSEGAGTAYEQYF. The CDR3 DNA reads as TGTGCCAGCAGTGAAGGGGCAGGTACGGCCTACGAGCAGTACTTC.

The chain is built from TRBV5-6 and TRBJ2-5, with 9 bases identical to TRBD1. Losses at the gene ends were 4 bases for V and 1 base for J; bases not matched to a gene: 8. The CDR3 sequence is 16 residues long. The germline V gene encodes CDR1 SGHDT and CDR2 YYEEEE. The chain's CDR3 is CASSPGQGIFQETQYF. The CDR3 region has the DNA TGTGCCAGCAGCCCAGGACAGGGGATTTTCCAAGAGACCCAGTACTTC.

The chain is built from TRBV18 and TRBJ2-3; 7 positions match TRBD1. This CDR3 spans 18 amino acids. Trimming removed 1 base from V and 0 bases from J; junction bases left unmatched: 10. In germline, CDR1 is KGHSH, CDR2 LQKENI. CDR3 coding DNA: TGTGCCAGCTCACCACTCTACCTGACAGGGTTAAGCACAGATACGCAGTATTTT. This translates into CASSPLYLTGLSTDTQYF. The whole variable domain, filled in from reference TRBV18 and TRBJ2-3, reads NAGVMQNPRHLVRRRGQEARLRCSPMKGHSHVYWYRQLPEEGLKFMVYLQKENIIDESGMPKERFSAEFPKEGPSILRIQQVVRGDSAAYFCASSPLYLTGLSTDTQYFGPGTRLTVL.

The rearrangement joins TRBV5-6 to TRBJ1-5; 10 bases fit TRBD1. The CDR3 runs 13 residues. The V segment lost 3 bases and the J segment 7 bases; nucleotides outside the gene matches: 1. Germline values: CDR1 SGHDT, CDR2 YYEEEE. The CDR3 region is CASSWDRGQPQHF. CDR3 DNA: TGTGCCAGCAGCTGGGACAGGGGCCAGCCCCAGCATTTT. The full variable domain, with the rest looked up from reference TRBV5-6 and TRBJ1-5, is DAGVTQSPTHLIKTRGQQVTLRCSPKSGHDTVSWYQQALGQGPQFIFQYYEEEERQRGNFPDRFSGHQFPNYSSELNVNALLLGDSALYLCASSWDRGQPQHFGDGTRLSIL.

A single count supports this clone. CDR3 sequence: CASSLEVSLGADTQYF. The CDR3 nucleotides are TGTGCCAGCAGCTTAGAAGTCTCTCTAGGAGCAGATACGCAGTATTTT. The chain recombines TRBV7-3 with TRBJ2-3; no firm D call. The V gene lost 2 bases and the J gene lost 4 bases, with 16 bases spanning the gap. The CDR3 is 16 residues long. Germline CDR1 SGHTA, CDR2 FQGTGA.

The chain uses TRBV19 and TRBJ1-5, with TRBD1 matching 7 bases. The CDR3 is made up of 15 amino acids. CDR1 is LNHDA and CDR2 is SQIVND in the germline V gene (reference sequence). Trimming at V came to 4 bases and at J to 0 bases, leaving 3 bases not matched to a gene. In DNA form, the CDR3 reads TGTGCCAGTAGTACTACAGGGGATAGCAATCAGCCCCAGCATTTT. Its protein product is CASSTTGDSNQPQHF.

The CDR3 nucleotides read TGCGCCAGCAGCTTGGGGGATGGGAAGAATACGCAGTATTTT. Protein product: CASSLGDGKNTQYF. The rearrangement links TRBV5-1 to TRBJ2-3; D call uncertain. Deletions cut 0 bases from V and 7 bases from J, with 12 bases between. CDR1 and CDR2 (germline): SGHRS, YFSETQ. This CDR3 has 14 residues.

This chain uses TRBV5-1 with TRBJ2-7; maybe TRBD1 (5 bases). CDR3 length equals 13 residues. Looked up from germline, CDR1 is SGHRS and CDR2 is YFSETQ. V dropped 4 bases and J dropped 0 bases, with 8 bases sitting between them. The CDR3 is CASSMTASYEQYF. Written as DNA, the CDR3 is TGCGCCAGCAGCATGACAGCCTCCTACGAGCAGTACTTC.

This sequence joins TRBV2 and TRBJ1-5; D ambiguous. This CDR3 spans 13 amino acids. CDR1 and CDR2 (germline): SNHLY, FYNNEI. Trimming shortened V by 3 bases and J by 7 bases, and 10 bases separated the two germline ends. CDR3 in amino acids: CASSDSGVQPQHF. CDR3 nucleotide sequence: TGTGCCAGCAGTGATTCCGGGGTCCAGCCCCAGCATTTT.

The rearrangement joins TRBV7-6 to TRBJ2-3, with a tentative D call TRBD1 (5 bases). V dropped 0 bases and J dropped 1 base, with 11 bases sitting between them. The CDR3 has 16 residues. The germline CDR1 and CDR2 sequences are SGHVS and FNYEAQ. The CDR3 sequence is CASSLAWGLGTDTQYF. The CDR3 coding sequence is TGTGCCAGCAGCTTAGCGTGGGGCCTAGGCACAGATACGCAGTATTTT.

The chain couples TRBV5-1 to TRBJ2-5; 7 bases line up with TRBD2. V lost 3 bases and J lost 0; bases outside the gene matches: 5. The CDR3 covers 15 residues. Germline lookup yields CDR1 SGHRS and CDR2 YFSETQ. The CDR3 loop reads CASSWEGANQETQYF. The CDR3 region has the DNA TGCGCCAGCAGCTGGGAGGGAGCGAACCAAGAGACCCAGTACTTC. The complete variable domain, with remaining parts taken from reference TRBV5-1 and TRBJ2-5, reads KAGVTQTPRYLIKTRGQQVTLSCSPISGHRSVSWYQQTPGQGLQFLFEYFSETQRNKGNFPGRFSGRQFSNSRSEMNVSTLELGDSALYLCASSWEGANQETQYFGPGTRLLVL.

The rearrangement uses TRBV9 and TRBJ2-1, with D possibly being TRBD2 (6 bases). V lost 3 bases and J lost 7, with 17 bases in between. Germline CDR1 and CDR2: SGDLS and YYNGEE. The CDR3 is 15 amino acids. Here the CDR3 reads CASSGGDGGRNEQFF. For the CDR3, the DNA is TGTGCCAGCAGCGGGGGGGACGGTGGAAGAAATGAGCAGTTCTTC. Using reference TRBV9 and TRBJ2-1 for the parts outside the CDR3, the full variable domain is DSGVTQTPKHLITATGQRVTLRCSPRSGDLSVYWYQQSLDQGLQFLIQYYNGEERAKGNILERFSAQQFPDLHSELNLSSLELGDSALYFCASSGGDGGRNEQFFGPGTRLTVL.

The chain links TRBV5-8 to TRBJ2-7; D gene ambiguous. The CDR3 sequence is 14 residues long. Trimming took off 1 base at V and 0 bases at J, with 8 bases between the two ends. Germline CDR1 SGHTS, CDR2 YDEGEE. CDR3 loop: CASSLLGSSYEQYF. Written as DNA, the CDR3 is TGTGCCAGCAGCTTGCTTGGCAGCTCCTACGAGCAGTACTTC.

This clone was picked up one time. The rearrangement joins TRBV2 to TRBJ2-4; 8 bases are shared with TRBD2. CDR1 is SNHLY, CDR2 FYNNEI, per germline. The CDR3 is 16 residues long. V lost 6 bases to trimming and J lost 0 bases; unmatched junction nucleotides: 7. The CDR3 loop is CASRRGGSRAKNIQYF. The CDR3 region has the DNA TGTGCCAGCAGACGCGGGGGGAGCCGAGCCAAAAACATTCAGTACTTC.

The gene calls are TRBV9 and TRBJ1-2, with D unresolved. The CDR3 totals 12 residues. V was shortened by 4 bases and J by 8 bases, with 12 bases between the two germline ends. Germline CDR1 is SGDLS and CDR2 is YYNGEE. CDR3 protein: CASSSPPGGYTF. In nucleotides, the CDR3 is TGTGCCAGCAGCTCTCCGCCCGGGGGCTACACCTTC.

The rearrangement links TRBV19 to TRBJ1-5; D ambiguous. V was clipped by 7 bases and J by 1 base, with 5 bases between them. The length of the CDR3 is 12 residues. Germline values: CDR1 LNHDA, CDR2 SQIVND (reference sequence). The CDR3 region has the DNA TGTGCCAGTACCGGGAGCAATCAGCCCCAGCATTTT. As protein: CASTGSNQPQHF. The full variable domain, completed using reference TRBV19 and TRBJ1-5, is DGGITQSPKYLFRKEGQNVTLSCEQNLNHDAMYWYRQDPGQGLRLIYYSQIVNDFQKGDIAEGYSVSREKKESFPLTVTSAQKNPTAFYLCASTGSNQPQHFGDGTRLSIL.

This chain connects TRBV7-9 to TRBJ2-3, with D possibly called TRBD1 or TRBD2 (5 bases each). Deletions cut 0 bases from V and 3 bases from J, with 10 bases between. Germline V gene lookup returns CDR1 SEHNR and CDR2 FQNEAQ (reference sequence). The CDR3 is made up of 15 amino acids. CDR3 region: CASSLAGTSTDTQYF. The CDR3 coding sequence is TGTGCCAGCAGCTTAGCGGGGACCTCTACAGATACGCAGTATTTT.

The rearrangement joins TRBV10-2 to TRBJ2-7; D gene uncertain. The germline CDR1 and CDR2 sequences are WSHSY and SAAADI. Trimming took off 1 base at V and 3 bases at J, with 10 bases between the two ends. This CDR3 spans 14 amino acids. Written as DNA, the CDR3 is TGCGCCAGCAGTGAGTACGGGCGACGCTACGAGCAGTACTTC. This encodes CASSEYGRRYEQYF.

This clone has a single count. The rearrangement joins TRBV4-2 to TRBJ2-1; 9 bases are a match to TRBD1. Germline-derived CDR1 and CDR2 are LGHNA and YNFKEQ. V shed 1 base, J shed 5 bases, and the junction held 3 bases outside the gene matches. The CDR3 has 15 residues. Written as DNA, the CDR3 is TGTGCCAGCAGCCAAGCCTGGACAGGGGACAATGAGCAGTTCTTC. It specifies CASSQAWTGDNEQFF.

V gene TRBV29-1 combines with J gene TRBJ2-5, with D unclear. CDR3 length equals 12 residues. The V and J ends lost 3 bases and 5 bases respectively, with 10 bases between them. CDR1 and CDR2 from the germline V gene are SQVTM and ANQGSEA. The CDR3 sequence: CSVDRSSETQYF. The CDR3 coding sequence is TGCAGCGTTGATCGCAGTTCGGAGACCCAGTACTTC.

V is TRBV4-2 and J is TRBJ1-1, with 7 bases identical to TRBD1. CDR3 length: 15 residues. Germline lookup yields CDR1 LGHNA and CDR2 YNFKEQ. V gave up 0 bases and J gave up 4 bases; unmatched junction bases: 5. The CDR3 loop is CASSQDRAGGTEAFF. Here the CDR3 DNA reads TGTGCCAGCAGCCAAGATCGGGCAGGGGGCACTGAAGCTTTCTTT.